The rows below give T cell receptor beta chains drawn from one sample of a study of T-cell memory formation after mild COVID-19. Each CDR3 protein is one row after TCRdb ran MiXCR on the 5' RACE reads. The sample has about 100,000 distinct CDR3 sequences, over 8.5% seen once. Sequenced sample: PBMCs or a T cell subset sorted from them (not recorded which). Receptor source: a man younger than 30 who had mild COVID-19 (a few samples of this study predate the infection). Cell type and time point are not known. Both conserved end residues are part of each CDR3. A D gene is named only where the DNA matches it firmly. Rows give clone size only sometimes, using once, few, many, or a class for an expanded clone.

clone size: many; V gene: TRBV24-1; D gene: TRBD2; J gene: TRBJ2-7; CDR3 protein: CATNVSPGGVGDEQYF; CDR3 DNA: TGTGCCACCAACGTCTCCCCGGGAGGGGTTGGCGACGAGCAGTACTTC
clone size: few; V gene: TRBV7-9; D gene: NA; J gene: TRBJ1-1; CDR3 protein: CASSLENTEAFF; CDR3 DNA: TGTGCCAGCAGCTTGGAGAACACTGAAGCTTTCTTT
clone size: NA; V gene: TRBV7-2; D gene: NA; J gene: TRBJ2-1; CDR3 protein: CASSLVWYEQFF; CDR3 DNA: TGTGCCAGCAGCTTAGTTTGGTATGAGCAGTTCTTC
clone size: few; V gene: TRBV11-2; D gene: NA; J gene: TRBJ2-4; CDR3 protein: CASSFDLNVAKNIQYF; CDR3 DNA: TGTGCCAGCAGCTTTGATCTTAACGTAGCCAAAAACATTCAGTACTTC
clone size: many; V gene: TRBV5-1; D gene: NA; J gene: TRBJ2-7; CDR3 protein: CASSLGQGTMDEQYF; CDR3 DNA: TGCGCCAGCAGCCTAGGCCAAGGGACGATGGACGAGCAGTACTTC
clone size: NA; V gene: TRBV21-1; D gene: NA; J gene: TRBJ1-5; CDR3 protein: CASSKGSADRANQPQHF; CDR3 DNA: TGTGCCAGCAGCAAAGGGTCGGCTGACAGGGCAAATCAGCCCCAGCATTTT
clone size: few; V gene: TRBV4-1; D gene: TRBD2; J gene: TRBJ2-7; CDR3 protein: CASSQSLAGNYEQYF; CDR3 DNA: TGCGCCAGCAGCCAATCCCTAGCGGGCAATTACGAGCAGTACTTC
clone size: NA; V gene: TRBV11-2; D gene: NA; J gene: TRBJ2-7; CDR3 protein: CASSGRDRRYEQYF; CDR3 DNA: TGTGCCAGCAGCGGCCGGGACCGACGGTACGAGCAGTACTTC
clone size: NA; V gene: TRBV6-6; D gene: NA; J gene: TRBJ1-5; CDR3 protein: CASSYSIETQHNQPQHF; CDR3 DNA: TGTGCCAGCAGTTACTCGATAGAGACCCAACACAATCAGCCCCAGCATTTT
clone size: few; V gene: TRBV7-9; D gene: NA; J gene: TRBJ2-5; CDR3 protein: CASSSAGLYQETQYF; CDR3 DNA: TGTGCCAGCAGCTCCGCGGGGTTGTACCAAGAGACCCAGTACTTC
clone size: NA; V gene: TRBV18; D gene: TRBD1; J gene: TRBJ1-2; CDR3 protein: CASSPGTGNYGYTF; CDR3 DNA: TGTGCCAGCTCACCAGGGACAGGGAACTATGGCTACACCTTC
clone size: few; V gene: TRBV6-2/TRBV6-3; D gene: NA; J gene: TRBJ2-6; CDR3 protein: CASSYPFVGGQGLWSGANVLTF; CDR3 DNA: TGTGCCAGCAGTTACCCTTTTGTCGGGGGGCAAGGGCTTTGGTCTGGGGCCAACGTCCTGACTTTC
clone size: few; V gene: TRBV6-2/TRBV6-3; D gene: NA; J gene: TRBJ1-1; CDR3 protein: CASSYDNRANRGTEAFF; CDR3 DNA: TGTGCCAGCAGTTACGACAACCGGGCTAACCGAGGGACTGAAGCTTTCTTT
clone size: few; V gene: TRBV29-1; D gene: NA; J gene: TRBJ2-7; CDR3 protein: CSVSGDYEQYF; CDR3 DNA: TGCAGCGTTTCCGGGGACTACGAGCAGTACTTC
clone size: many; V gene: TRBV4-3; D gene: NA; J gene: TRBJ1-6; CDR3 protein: CASSQGNSGTSYNSPLHF; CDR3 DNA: TGCGCCAGCAGCCAGGGTAATTCTGGGACGTCCTATAATTCACCCCTCCACTTT
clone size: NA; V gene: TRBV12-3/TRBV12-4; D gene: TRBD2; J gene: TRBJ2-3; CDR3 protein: CASSISGGEAAQYF; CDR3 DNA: TGTGCCAGCAGTATCTCGGGAGGGGAAGCGGCGCAGTATTTT
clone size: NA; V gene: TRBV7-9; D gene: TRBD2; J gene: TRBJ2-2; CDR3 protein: CASSLSGGATGELFF; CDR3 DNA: TGTGCCAGCAGCTTAAGCGGGGGTGCCACCGGGGAGCTGTTTTTT
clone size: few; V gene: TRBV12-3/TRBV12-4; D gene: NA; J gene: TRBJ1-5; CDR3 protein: CASSFSGAQPQHF; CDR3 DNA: TGTGCCAGCAGTTTTTCGGGGGCCCAGCCCCAGCATTTT
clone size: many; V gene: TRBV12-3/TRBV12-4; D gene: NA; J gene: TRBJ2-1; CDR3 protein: CASSPNVEQFF; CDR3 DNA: TGTGCCAGCAGCCCTAACGTCGAGCAGTTCTTC
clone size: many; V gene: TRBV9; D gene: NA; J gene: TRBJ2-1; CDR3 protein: CASSVGGYTEQFF; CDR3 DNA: TGTGCCAGCAGCGTAGGGGGGTATACTGAGCAGTTCTTC
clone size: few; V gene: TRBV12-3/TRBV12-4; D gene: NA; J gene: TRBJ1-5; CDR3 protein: CASSLSGPDQPQHF; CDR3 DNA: TGTGCCAGCAGTTTATCGGGGCCGGATCAGCCCCAGCATTTT
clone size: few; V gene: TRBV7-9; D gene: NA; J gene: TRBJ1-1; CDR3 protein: CASSLVDPEAFF; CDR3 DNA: TGTGCCAGCAGCTTAGTCGACCCTGAAGCTTTCTTT
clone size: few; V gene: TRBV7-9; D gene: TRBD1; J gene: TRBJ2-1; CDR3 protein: CASSRDSNEQFF; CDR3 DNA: TGTGCCAGCAGCCGGGACAGCAATGAGCAGTTCTTC
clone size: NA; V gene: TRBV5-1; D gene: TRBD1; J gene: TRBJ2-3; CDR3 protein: CASSLVSQGQDTQYF; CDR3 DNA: TGCGCCAGCAGCTTAGTGTCACAGGGGCAAGATACGCAGTATTTT
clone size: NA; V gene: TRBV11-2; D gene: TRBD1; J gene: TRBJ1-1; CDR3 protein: CASSFRTGELNTEAFF; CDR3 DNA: TGTGCCAGCAGCTTTCGGACAGGCGAATTGAACACTGAAGCTTTCTTT
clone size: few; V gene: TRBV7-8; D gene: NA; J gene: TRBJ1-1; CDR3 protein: CASSLVSEAFF; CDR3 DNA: TGTGCCAGCAGCTTGGTTTCTGAAGCTTTCTTT
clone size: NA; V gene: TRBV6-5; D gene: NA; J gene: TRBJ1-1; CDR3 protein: CASKMNTEAFF; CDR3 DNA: TGTGCCAGCAAAATGAACACTGAAGCTTTCTTT
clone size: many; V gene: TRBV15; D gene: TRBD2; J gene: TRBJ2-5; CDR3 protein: CATGGGIQETQYF; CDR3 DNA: TGTGCCACCGGGGGGGGAATCCAAGAGACCCAGTACTTC
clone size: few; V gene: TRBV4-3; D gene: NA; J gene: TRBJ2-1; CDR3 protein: CASSQQLGRSSYNEQFF; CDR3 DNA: TGCGCCAGCAGCCAACAGCTAGGCCGGAGCTCCTACAATGAGCAGTTCTTC
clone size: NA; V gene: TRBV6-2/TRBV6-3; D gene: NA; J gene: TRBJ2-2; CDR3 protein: CASSQPAQGQVGELFF; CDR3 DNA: TGTGCCAGCAGCCAACCGGCGCAGGGTCAGGTCGGGGAGCTGTTTTTT
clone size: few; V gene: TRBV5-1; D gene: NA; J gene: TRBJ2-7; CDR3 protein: CASMGARDLPYEQYF; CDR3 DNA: TGCGCCAGCATGGGGGCGCGGGACCTACCCTACGAGCAGTACTTC
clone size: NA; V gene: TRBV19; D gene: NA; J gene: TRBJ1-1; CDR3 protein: CASSMGANTEAFF; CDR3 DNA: TGTGCCAGTAGTATGGGGGCAAACACTGAAGCTTTCTTT
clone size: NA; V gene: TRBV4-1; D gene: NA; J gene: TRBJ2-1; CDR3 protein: CASSHDGSDYNEQFF; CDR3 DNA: TGCGCCAGCAGCCACGACGGGAGCGACTACAATGAGCAGTTCTTC
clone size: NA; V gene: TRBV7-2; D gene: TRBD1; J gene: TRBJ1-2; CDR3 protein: CASSPQGVANYGYTF; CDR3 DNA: TGTGCCAGCAGCCCGCAGGGGGTTGCTAACTATGGCTACACCTTC
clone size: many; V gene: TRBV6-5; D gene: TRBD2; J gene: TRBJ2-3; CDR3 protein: CASSAPRGGGSTDTQYF; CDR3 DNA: TGTGCCAGCAGTGCGCCTCGGGGCGGGGGAAGCACAGATACGCAGTATTTT
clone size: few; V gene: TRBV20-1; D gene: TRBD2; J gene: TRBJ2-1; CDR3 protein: CSARPLAGGAEQFF; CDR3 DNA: TGCAGTGCTAGACCCCTAGCGGGGGGTGCAGAGCAGTTCTTC
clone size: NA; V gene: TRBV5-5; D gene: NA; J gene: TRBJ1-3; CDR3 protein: CASSLEWVYSSGNTIYF; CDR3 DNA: TGTGCCAGCAGCTTGGAATGGGTGTACAGCTCTGGAAACACCATATATTTT
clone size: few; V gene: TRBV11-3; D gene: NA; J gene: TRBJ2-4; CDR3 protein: CASRMKGGANKNIQYF; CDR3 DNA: TGTGCCAGCAGAATGAAGGGGGGAGCCAACAAAAACATTCAGTACTTC
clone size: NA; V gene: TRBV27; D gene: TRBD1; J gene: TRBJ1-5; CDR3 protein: CASSLSTGANQPQHF; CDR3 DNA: TGTGCCAGCAGTTTATCGACAGGGGCCAATCAGCCCCAGCATTTT
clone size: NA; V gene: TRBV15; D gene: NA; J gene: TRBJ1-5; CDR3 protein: CATSRVLGQPQHF; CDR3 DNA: TGTGCCACCAGCAGAGTTTTAGGTCAGCCCCAGCATTTT